This T cell receptor (beta chain) was identified in a study of blood T cells in healthy people across ages. With 0 bases removed from V and 5 bases from J, the gap between germline ends came to 14 bases. The CDR3 contains 16 residues. The germline CDR1 and CDR2 sequences are LGHDT and YNNKEL (reference sequence). Through a sample-barcoded 5' primer and a J-beta primer mix, a second PCR was run for about 7 to 12 cycles. MiXCR, applied by TCRdb to the 5' RACE reads, yields one record per CDR3 protein. This sample has about 1.5 million distinct CDR3 sequences, with 35% to 45% found just once. Findings and limits, study-wide: Researchers report that TCR beta diversity correlated strongly with naive T cell percentage.

Ranging in age from about 6 to 100, the donors were healthy Caucasian individuals from Russia. This clonotype has only a few counts. Its antigen remains unidentified. The specimen sequenced was blood. This receptor was taken from a woman aged 18-30 years in good health. The chain uses TRBV3-1 and TRBJ2-1, with D perhaps matching TRBD1 (5 bases). This chain's CDR3 is CASSQDAGPPNNEQFF. The CDR3 DNA reads as TGTGCCAGCAGCCAAGATGCAGGGCCCCCGAACAATGAGCAGTTCTTC.